The 8 T cell receptor beta chains given below trace back to one sample, sequenced in a study of siplizumab effects on memory and regulatory T cells. Generated by immunoSEQ multiplex PCR, the TCRdb table keeps only in-frame clones and is missing some. The data show about 56,000 clones, around 97% seen once. The specimen was naive CD8+ T cells sorted from blood. Every receptor here comes from a human donor in good health.

V usage is TRBV6-5 and J usage is TRBJ1-1; D might be TRBD1 (5 bases). The CDR3 sequence is 14 residues long. V was shortened by 5 bases and J by 5 bases, with 15 bases between the two germline ends. Germline CDR1 reads MNHEY; CDR2 reads SVGAGI. As DNA, the CDR3 is TGTGCCAGCAGTATAACGGAGGGGTGGACTGAAGCTTTCTTT. It encodes CASSITEGWTEAFF.

The chain joins TRBV21-1 to TRBJ1-1. TRBV21-1 is described as a pseudogene. CDR3 length equals 16 residues. The chain's CDR3 is CASSKSRRGSDTEAFF. The CDR3 bases are TGTGCCAGCAGCAAAAGTAGGAGGGGGTCGGACACTGAAGCTTTCTTT.

The rearrangement joins TRBV28 to TRBJ1-1; no firm D call. V gave up 6 bases and J gave up 1 base, with 12 bases separating them. Germline V gene lookup returns CDR1 MDHEN and CDR2 SYDVKM. The CDR3 contains 14 residues. CDR3 nucleotide sequence: TGTGCCAGCAGGGCGGCAGGTTCGAACACTGAAGCTTTCTTT. Translation: CASRAAGSNTEAFF.

The rearrangement uses TRBV6-1 and TRBJ1-3; a weak D match, TRBD1 (6 bases). The V gene lost 9 bases and the J gene lost 0 bases, with 12 bases spanning the gap. Per the germline V gene, CDR1 is MNHNS and CDR2 is SASEGT. The length of the CDR3 is 14 residues. In DNA, the CDR3 is TGTGCCAGTGGACAGCCCATCTCTGGAAACACCATATATTTT. This translates into CASGQPISGNTIYF.

The chain carries TRBV10-1 and TRBJ2-5, with unresolved D. The CDR3 loop spans 12 amino acids. Per the germline V gene, CDR1 is WNHNN and CDR2 is SYGVQD (reference sequence). V gave up 0 bases and J gave up 5 bases, with 4 bases separating them. DNA of the CDR3: TGCGCCAGCAGTGAGTCGTGGGAGACCCAGTACTTC. Its translation is CASSESWETQYF.

The chain is built from TRBV5-5 and TRBJ1-4; D is undetermined. V lost 0 bases and J 4 bases, leaving 13 bases between the germline ends. This CDR3 has 16 residues. Germline-derived CDR1 and CDR2 are SGHKS and YYEKEE (reference sequence). For the CDR3, the DNA is TGTGCCAGCAGCTTGGAGTATCGGGATTATAATGAAAAACTGTTTTTT. Protein sequence: CASSLEYRDYNEKLFF.

The chain is built from TRBV29-1 and TRBJ2-3, with D possibly TRBD1 on 6 matching bases. The CDR3 has 13 residues. Germline CDR1 reads SQVTM; CDR2 reads ANQGSEA. The V end was cut by 4 bases, the J end by 2 bases, with 10 bases between. The CDR3 sequence: CSVAGAHTDTQYF. CDR3 nucleotides: TGCAGCGTTGCAGGGGCCCACACAGATACGCAGTATTTT.

The chain uses TRBV5-6 and TRBJ2-7, with D possibly being TRBD1 (5 bases). The CDR3 is made up of 15 amino acids. The V end was cut by 1 base, the J end by 5 bases, with 16 bases between. CDR1 is SGHDT, CDR2 YYEEEE, per germline. CDR3 loop: CASSLREWGRDEQYF. CDR3 coding DNA: TGTGCCAGCAGCTTGAGAGAATGGGGCAGGGACGAGCAGTACTTC.